The rows below give T cell receptor beta chains drawn from one sample of a study of blood T cell repertoires in COVID-19. TCRdb's table, derived via immunoSEQ multiplex PCR, lists solely in-frame clones and lacks some. The sample has some 270,000 clones; approximately 81% are singletons. Sequenced input: PBMCs or T cells enriched from blood (not recorded which). Every receptor here comes from a woman aged 45-60 years who had been exposed to COVID-19. CDR3s include the opening cysteine and the closing phenylalanine or tryptophan. A D gene is named only where the DNA matches it firmly.

d_call v_call cdr3_aa
TRBD2 TRBV7-6 CASSFGDSGGATDTQYF
- TRBV28 CASGGMTTDTQYF
- TRBV11-1 CASSLRDREQFF
TRBD2 TRBV27 CASSLGGGIYEQYF
TRBD1 TRBV19 CASSMRQGIGTGELFF
- TRBV18 CASSNVAGVNVVYEQYF
- TRBV7-2 CASSLDNTDTQYF
- TRBV11-2 CASSPAPRANYGYTF
- TRBV19 CASSIGGRGTEAFF
- TRBV4-1 CASSQDSEIGDNQPQHF
- TRBV7-3 CASSQGPPRSGNTIYF
- TRBV7-8 CASSLGRELEQYF
TRBD2 TRBV9 CASSVVPGLAGTGELFF
TRBD1 TRBV10-3 CAISESAGGGGGYTF
- TRBV28 CASSSAQGGDEQFF
TRBD2 TRBV5-6 CASSPTSRSGELFF
- TRBV6-5 CASSSGAGNTIYF
- TRBV5-1 CASSLQPGDQPQHF
TRBD1 TRBV19 CASSIRGHGNIQYF
TRBD2 TRBV2 CASSPLTSGQGTQYF